The clone carrying this T cell receptor beta chain was counted between two and nine times. What it binds is unknown. The isolated RNA, all of it, was reverse transcribed, so expressed TCRB transcripts were what got sequenced. The table came from immunoSEQ multiplex PCR; TCRdb's copy has only in-frame clones and leaves some out. The sample has about 190,000 clones; roughly 8% are singletons. J lost 7 bases, V lost 8 bases, and 8 bases had no gene match. From germline, CDR1 is SQVTM and CDR2 ANQGSEA. The CDR3 runs to 12 residues. The record originates from a study of beta chain features in type 1 diabetes. Points from the study as a whole: People with Type 1 diabetes carried modestly yet significantly shorter TCRB CDR3s in all four CD4+ subsets.

The rearrangement uses TRBV29-1 and TRBJ2-1, with 7 nucleotides matching TRBD1. The sequence derives from a woman aged 40 to 50 with type 1 diabetes. The sample consisted of central memory CD4+ T cells from blood. The chain's CDR3 is CSSGQVRNEQFF. CDR3 in DNA: TGCAGCTCCGGACAGGTTCGAAATGAGCAGTTCTTC.